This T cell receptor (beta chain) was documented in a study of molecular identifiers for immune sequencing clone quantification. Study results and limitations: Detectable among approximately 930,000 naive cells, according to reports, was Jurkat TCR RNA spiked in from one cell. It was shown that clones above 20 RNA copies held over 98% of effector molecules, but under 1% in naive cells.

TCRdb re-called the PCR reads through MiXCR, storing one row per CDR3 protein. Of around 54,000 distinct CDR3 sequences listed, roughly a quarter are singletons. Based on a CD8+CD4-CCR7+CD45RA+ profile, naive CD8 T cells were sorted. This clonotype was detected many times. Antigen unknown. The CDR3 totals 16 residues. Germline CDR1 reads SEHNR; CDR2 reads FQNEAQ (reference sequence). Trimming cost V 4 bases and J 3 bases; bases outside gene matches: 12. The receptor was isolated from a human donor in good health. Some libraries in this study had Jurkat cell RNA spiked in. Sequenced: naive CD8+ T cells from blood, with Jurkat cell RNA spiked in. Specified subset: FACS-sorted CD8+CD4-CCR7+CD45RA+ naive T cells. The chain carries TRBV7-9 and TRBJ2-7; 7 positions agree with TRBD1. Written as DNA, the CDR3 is TGTGCCAGCAGCTCCATAAACCGGGACAGAGACTACGAGCAGTACTTC. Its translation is CASSSINRDRDYEQYF. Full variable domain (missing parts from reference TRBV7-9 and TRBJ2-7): DTGVSQNPRHKITKRGQNVTFRCDPISEHNRLYWYRQTLGQGPEFLTYFQNEAQLEKSRLLSDRFSAERPKGSFSTLEIQRTEQGDSAMYLCASSSINRDRDYEQYFGPGTRLTVT.